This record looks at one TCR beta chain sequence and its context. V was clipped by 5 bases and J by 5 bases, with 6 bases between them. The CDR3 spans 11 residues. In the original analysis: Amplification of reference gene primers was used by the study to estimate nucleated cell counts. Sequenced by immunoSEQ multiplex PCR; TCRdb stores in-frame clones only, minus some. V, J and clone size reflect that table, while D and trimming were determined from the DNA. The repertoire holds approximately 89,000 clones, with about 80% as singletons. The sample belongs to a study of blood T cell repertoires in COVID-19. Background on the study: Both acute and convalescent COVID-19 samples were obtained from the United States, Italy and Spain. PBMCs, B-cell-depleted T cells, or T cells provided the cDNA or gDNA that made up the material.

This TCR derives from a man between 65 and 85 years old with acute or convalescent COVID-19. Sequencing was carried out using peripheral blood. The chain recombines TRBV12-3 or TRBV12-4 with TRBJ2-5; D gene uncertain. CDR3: CASSPSETQYF. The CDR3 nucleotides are TGTGCCAGCAGTCCCTCCGAGACCCAGTACTTC.